A single sample gave rise to the 28 T cell receptor beta chains below, sequenced in a study of T cell changes during pregnancy in multiple sclerosis. Profiled with immunoSEQ multiplex PCR; TCRdb holds only in-frame clones, not every one. The sample includes roughly 40,000 clones, approximately 91% of them seen just once. This material consisted of CD4+ T cells from peripheral blood mononuclear cells, taken after pregnancy. The origin of the receptors is a female donor in good health, enrolled as a control in a pregnancy study.

V gene TRBV11-2 combines with J gene TRBJ1-2, with D uncertain. The V end was cut by 5 bases, the J end by 3 bases, with 13 bases between. CDR3 size: 14 residues. The germline CDR1 and CDR2 sequences are SGHAT and FQNNGV. The CDR3 nucleotides are TGTGCCAGCAGCCCCCGTCGGGTTGACTATGGCTACACCTTC. It yields the protein CASSPRRVDYGYTF.

The J gene is TRBJ2-7, the V gene TRBV2; D is ambiguous. V gave up 3 bases and J gave up 0 bases, with 12 bases separating them. CDR3 length: 15 residues. The germline V gene has CDR1 SNHLY and CDR2 FYNNEI. Here the CDR3 DNA reads TGTGCCAGCAGTGATCCGACGGGTGCCTCCTACGAGCAGTACTTC. This gives the protein CASSDPTGASYEQYF.

The rearrangement uses TRBV7-9 and TRBJ2-7; no clear D gene. This CDR3 is 13 amino acids long. The V and J ends lost 0 bases and 6 bases respectively, with 9 bases between them. In germline, CDR1 is SEHNR, CDR2 FQNEAQ (reference sequence). Here the CDR3 reads CASSLALGGEQYF. The CDR3 DNA reads as TGTGCCAGCAGCTTAGCCCTCGGCGGCGAGCAGTACTTC.

V gene TRBV18 combines with J gene TRBJ2-2, with D tentatively TRBD2 (5 bases). The CDR3 covers 14 residues. CDR1 is KGHSH, CDR2 LQKENI, per germline. Trimming took 3 bases from V and 6 from J, leaving 11 bases between them. The CDR3 reads CASSPRTEAGELFF. The CDR3 coding sequence is TGTGCCAGCTCACCCCGGACTGAAGCCGGGGAGCTGTTTTTT.

The chain combines TRBV6-1 with TRBJ2-5, with D tentatively TRBD1 (6 bases). CDR3 length: 14 residues. Germline CDR1 MNHNS, CDR2 SASEGT. The V and J ends lost 3 bases and 5 bases respectively, with 13 bases between them. This CDR3 reads CASSESGVIETQYF. The CDR3 DNA is TGTGCCAGCAGTGAGTCAGGGGTCATTGAGACCCAGTACTTC.

The chain has TRBV4-3 and TRBJ1-4; D gene ambiguous. CDR3 length: 16 residues. Trimming shortened V by 0 bases and J by 7 bases, and 15 bases separated the two germline ends. The germline V gene encodes CDR1 LGHNA and CDR2 YSLEER. Written as DNA, the CDR3 is TGCGCCAGCAGCCAAGATCAAACGCGGGTTGGTGAAAAACTGTTTTTT. Protein sequence: CASSQDQTRVGEKLFF.

The V call is TRBV28, the J call TRBJ2-7, with D perhaps TRBD2 (6 bases). The CDR3 length is 14 residues. Germline CDR1 is MDHEN and CDR2 is SYDVKM. V was cut by 5 bases and J by 6 bases, with 17 bases left in between. CDR3 loop: CASSLRWEAGEQYF. Written as DNA, the CDR3 is TGTGCCAGCAGTCTCAGGTGGGAGGCGGGCGAGCAGTACTTC. The complete variable domain, with remaining parts taken from reference TRBV28 and TRBJ2-7, reads DVKVTQSSRYLVKRTGEKVFLECVQDMDHENMFWYRQDPGLGLRLIYFSYDVKMKEKGDIPEGYSVSREKKERFSLILESASTNQTSMYLCASSLRWEAGEQYFGPGTRLTVT.

J is TRBJ1-5 and V is TRBV19; perhaps TRBD1 as D (5 bases). Germline-derived CDR1 and CDR2 are LNHDA and SQIVND (reference sequence). The V end lost 3 bases, the J end lost 0 bases, and 6 bases lay between the germline ends. The CDR3 runs to 14 residues. In DNA, the CDR3 is TGTGCCAGTAGTATCGACAGTAGCAATCAGCCCCAGCATTTT. It yields the protein CASSIDSSNQPQHF.

The chain has TRBV7-8 and TRBJ1-5, with TRBD1 identical over 9 bases. Germline V gives CDR1 SGHVS, CDR2 FQNEAQ. The CDR3 is 14 amino acids. The V segment lost 5 bases and the J segment 10 bases; nucleotides outside the gene matches: 9. In nucleotides, the CDR3 is TGTGCCAGCAGCCGGAGACAGGGGGATCTTCCCCAGCATTTT. Encoded protein: CASSRRQGDLPQHF.

The chain uses TRBV28 and TRBJ1-1; 8 positions match TRBD1. The germline CDR1 and CDR2 sequences are MDHEN and SYDVKM. The CDR3 is 12 amino acids. Unmatched junction bases numbered 4, after V lost 6 bases and J lost 7 bases. CDR3 residues: CASRQQGDEAFF. In DNA form, the CDR3 reads TGTGCCAGCAGGCAACAGGGGGATGAAGCTTTCTTT.

V usage is TRBV5-1 and J usage is TRBJ1-4, with D possibly TRBD1 on 5 matching bases. Trimming removed 6 bases from V and 6 bases from J, with 15 bases in between. This CDR3 is built from 14 residues. Germline CDR1 reads SGHRS; CDR2 reads YFSETQ. Here the CDR3 reads CASNGHPRDEKLFF. The CDR3 DNA sequence: TGCGCCAGCAACGGACACCCTCGGGATGAAAAACTGTTTTTT. Drawing the rest from reference TRBV5-1 and TRBJ1-4, the complete variable domain is KAGVTQTPRYLIKTRGQQVTLSCSPISGHRSVSWYQQTPGQGLQFLFEYFSETQRNKGNFPGRFSGRQFSNSRSEMNVSTLELGDSALYLCASNGHPRDEKLFFGSGTQLSVL.

The rearrangement joins TRBV7-2 to TRBJ1-3; possibly TRBD1 for D (6 bases). CDR3 length: 15 amino acids. The V gene's germline CDR1 is SGHTA and CDR2 FQGNSA. V lost 4 bases to trimming and J lost 3 bases, with 13 bases between them. CDR3 region: CASSSGGLFGNTIYF. DNA for the CDR3: TGTGCCAGCAGCTCGGGGGGGCTATTTGGAAACACCATATATTTT.

The CDR3 sequence is CASSLRGVGAEAFF. DNA for the CDR3: TGTGCCAGCAGTTTACGGGGAGTTGGGGCTGAAGCTTTCTTT. The V call is TRBV27, the J call TRBJ1-1; no clear D gene. The CDR3 is made up of 14 amino acids. From germline, CDR1 is MNHEY and CDR2 SMNVEV (reference sequence). V lost 2 bases and J lost 6, with 13 bases in between.

This chain uses TRBV28 with TRBJ1-2; D uncertain. The V end lost 10 bases, the J end lost 4 bases, and 13 bases lay between the germline ends. This CDR3 region has 12 residues. Germline V gene lookup returns CDR1 MDHEN and CDR2 SYDVKM. The CDR3 loop is CATSTNSYGYTF. The CDR3 DNA reads as TGTGCCACTAGCACAAATTCCTATGGCTACACCTTC.

This chain links TRBV28 with TRBJ2-7; 10 positions agree with TRBD1. The CDR3 sequence is 15 residues long. After removal of 6 bases from V and 7 bases from J, the junction contained 12 bases not matched to a gene. Germline assignment: CDR1 MDHEN and CDR2 SYDVKM. The CDR3 nucleotides read TGTGCCAGCAGGCTCCAGGGGACAGGGGCACGGGAGCAGTACTTC. Amino acids: CASRLQGTGAREQYF.

The chain carries TRBV20-1 and TRBJ1-1; TRBD1 matches at 7 bases. J was trimmed by 7 bases and V by 6 bases; bases with no gene match: 5. This CDR3 is 11 amino acids long. The germline gives CDR1 DFQATT, CDR2 SNEGSKA (reference sequence). This CDR3 reads CSARTGSEAFF. DNA for the CDR3: TGCAGTGCGAGGACAGGAAGTGAAGCTTTCTTT.

This clone showed up just once. The rearrangement joins TRBV14 to TRBJ2-3, with 7 positions matching TRBD2. The germline CDR1 and CDR2 sequences are SGHDN and FVKESK. The CDR3 totals 13 residues. Germline trimming cut 6 bases from V and 10 bases from J; bases unmatched to any gene: 10. This CDR3 reads CASSRLVAGAQYF. The DNA of the CDR3 is TGTGCCAGCAGTCGATTGGTGGCGGGGGCGCAGTATTTT.

Written as DNA, the CDR3 is TGTGCCAGCCGGGACAGGGGTGAAAAACTGTTTTTT. Protein product: CASRDRGEKLFF. V usage is TRBV28 and J usage is TRBJ1-4; 10 bases line up with TRBD1. CDR3 size: 12 residues. With 8 bases clipped from V and 7 bases from J, the junction kept 1 base outside the gene matches. Germline V CDR1 and CDR2: MDHEN, SYDVKM. Variable domain in full (rest from reference TRBV28 and TRBJ1-4): DVKVTQSSRYLVKRTGEKVFLECVQDMDHENMFWYRQDPGLGLRLIYFSYDVKMKEKGDIPEGYSVSREKKERFSLILESASTNQTSMYLCASRDRGEKLFFGSGTQLSVL.

The V gene is TRBV28, the J gene TRBJ1-4, with 9 bases that match TRBD1. Germline assignment: CDR1 MDHEN and CDR2 SYDVKM. The CDR3 runs to 16 residues. Unmatched junction bases numbered 5, after V lost 1 base and J lost 5 bases. This chain's CDR3 is CASSLSPGQGNEKLFF. CDR3 DNA sequence: TGTGCCAGCAGTTTATCGCCGGGACAGGGAAATGAAAAACTGTTTTTT.

CDR3 amino acids: CASSELAGGPGELFF. CDR3 DNA: TGTGCCAGCAGTGAACTAGCGGGGGGGCCCGGGGAGCTGTTTTTT. The gene calls are TRBV6-1 and TRBJ2-2; 12 nucleotides align to TRBD2. The CDR3 is 15 residues long. Per the germline V gene, CDR1 is MNHNS and CDR2 is SASEGT. Trimming removed 2 bases from V and 6 bases from J; junction bases left unmatched: 1.

This chain connects TRBV5-4 to TRBJ2-3; 7 bases are shared with TRBD1. CDR3 length: 15 amino acids. The germline CDR1 and CDR2 sequences are SGHNT and YYREEE (reference sequence). The J segment lost 1 base and the V segment lost 2 bases, leaving 4 bases of the junction unmatched. In DNA form, the CDR3 reads TGTGCCAGCAGCTTAGGGGGCTCTGGCACAGATACGCAGTATTTT. Encoded protein: CASSLGGSGTDTQYF.

V and J are TRBV7-3 and TRBJ2-3, with 7 bases that match TRBD1. Germline assignment: CDR1 SGHTA and CDR2 FQGTGA. This CDR3 has 15 amino acids. Trimming took 5 bases from V and 5 from J; bases not matched to a gene: 10. CDR3 residues: CASSVTGDGGDTQYF. Here the CDR3 DNA reads TGTGCCAGCAGCGTTACAGGGGACGGTGGAGATACGCAGTATTTT.

The rearrangement joins TRBV2 to TRBJ2-4; tentatively, D is TRBD1 (6 bases). CDR1 SNHLY and CDR2 FYNNEI come from the germline V gene. The ends were cut back, 2 bases at V and 0 bases at J, with 17 bases in the middle. The CDR3 extends over 18 amino acids. In DNA form, the CDR3 reads TGTGCCAGCAGTGAAAGGTCGGCAGGGGCTATAGCCAAAAACATTCAGTACTTC. It encodes CASSERSAGAIAKNIQYF.

The chain joins TRBV28 to TRBJ2-7; 8 nucleotides line up with TRBD1. V dropped 3 bases and J dropped 6; count of bases not matched to a gene: 10. The germline V gene has CDR1 MDHEN and CDR2 SYDVKM. The CDR3 length is 15 residues. The CDR3, as DNA: TGTGCCAGCAGTTTCAGGGGGCATGATCTCGCCGAGCAGTACTTC. Translating it yields CASSFRGHDLAEQYF.

J is TRBJ1-2 and V is TRBV7-9, with TRBD1 matching 8 bases. The CDR3 is 16 amino acids. J gave up 1 base and V 2 bases, and 6 bases lay outside the gene matches. Per the germline V gene, CDR1 is SEHNR and CDR2 is FQNEAQ (reference sequence). For the CDR3, the DNA is TGTGCCAGCAGCTTACTATGGACAGGGCGTAACTATGGCTACACCTTC. It codes for CASSLLWTGRNYGYTF.

This sequence joins TRBV28 and TRBJ2-7, with 10 positions matching TRBD1. With 3 bases clipped from V and 1 base from J, the junction kept 3 bases outside the gene matches. The CDR3 spans 15 residues. CDR1 MDHEN and CDR2 SYDVKM come from the germline V gene. CDR3 in DNA: TGTGCCAGCAGTTTTACGGGACAGGGGTCCTACGAGCAGTACTTC. It translates to CASSFTGQGSYEQYF.

This clone came up once. The chain employs TRBV11-3 and TRBJ2-7; weak D call: TRBD1 (6 bases). Germline-derived CDR1 and CDR2 are SGHNT and YENEEA. Trimming pared 5 bases from V and 3 bases from J, leaving 11 bases between. CDR3 length equals 13 residues. CDR3 nucleotide sequence: TGTGCCAGCAGCCGGGACATGGGCTACGAGCAGTACTTC. It codes for CASSRDMGYEQYF. Based on the CDR3 plus reference TRBV11-3 and TRBJ2-7, the full variable domain is EAGVVQSPRYKIIEKKQPVAFWCNPISGHNTLYWYLQNLGQGPELLIRYENEEAVDDSQLPKDRFSAERLKGVDSTLKIQPAELGDSAVYLCASSRDMGYEQYFGPGTRLTVT.

The rearrangement uses TRBV2 and TRBJ1-5; D uncertain. V lost 8 bases to trimming and J lost 8 bases, with 13 bases between them. Germline V gives CDR1 SNHLY, CDR2 FYNNEI. This CDR3 comprises 12 residues. CDR3 DNA sequence: TGTGCCAGCCAAGGCGGACTGGAGCCCCAGCATTTT. This sequence encodes CASQGGLEPQHF.